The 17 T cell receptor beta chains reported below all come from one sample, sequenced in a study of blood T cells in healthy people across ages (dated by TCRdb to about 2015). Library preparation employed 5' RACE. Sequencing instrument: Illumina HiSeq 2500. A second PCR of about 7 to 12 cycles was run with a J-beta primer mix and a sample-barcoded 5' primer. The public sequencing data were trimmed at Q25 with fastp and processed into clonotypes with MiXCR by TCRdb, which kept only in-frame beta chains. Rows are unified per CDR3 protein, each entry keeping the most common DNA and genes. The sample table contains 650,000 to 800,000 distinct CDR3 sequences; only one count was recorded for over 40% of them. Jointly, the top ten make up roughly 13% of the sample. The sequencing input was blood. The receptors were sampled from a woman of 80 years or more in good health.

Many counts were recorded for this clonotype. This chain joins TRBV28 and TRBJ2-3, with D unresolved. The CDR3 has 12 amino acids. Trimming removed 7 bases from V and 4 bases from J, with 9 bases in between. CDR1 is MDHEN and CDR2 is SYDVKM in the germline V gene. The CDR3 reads CASTFTPDTQYF. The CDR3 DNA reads TGTGCCAGCACGTTCACCCCAGATACGCAGTATTTT.

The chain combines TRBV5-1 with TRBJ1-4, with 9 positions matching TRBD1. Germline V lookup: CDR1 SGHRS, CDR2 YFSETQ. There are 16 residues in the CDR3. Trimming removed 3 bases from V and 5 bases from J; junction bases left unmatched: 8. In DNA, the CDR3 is TGCGCCAGCAGCTCGACCCCCGGGACAGGGAATGAAAAACTGTTTTTT. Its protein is CASSSTPGTGNEKLFF.

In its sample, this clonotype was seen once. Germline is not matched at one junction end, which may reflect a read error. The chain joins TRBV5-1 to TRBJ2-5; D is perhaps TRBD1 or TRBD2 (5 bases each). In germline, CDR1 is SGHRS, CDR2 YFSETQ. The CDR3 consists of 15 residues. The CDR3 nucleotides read TGCGCCAGCAGCTTGGCAGGGAGCAGTGAAGAGACCCGGTACTTC. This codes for CASSLAGSSEETRYF.

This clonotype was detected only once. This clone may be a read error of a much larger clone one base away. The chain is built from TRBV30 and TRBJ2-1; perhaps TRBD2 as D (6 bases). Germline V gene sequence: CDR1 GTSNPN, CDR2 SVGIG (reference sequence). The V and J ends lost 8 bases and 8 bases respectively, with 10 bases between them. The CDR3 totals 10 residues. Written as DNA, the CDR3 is TGTGCCGCGGGGTCCTATGAGCAGTTCTTC. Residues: CAAGSYEQFF. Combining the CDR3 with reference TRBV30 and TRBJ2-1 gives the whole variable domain SQTIHQWPATLVQPVGSPLSLECTVEGTSNPNLYWYRQAAGRGLQLLFYSVGIGQISSEVPQNLSASRPQDRQFILSSKKLLLSDSGFYLCAAGSYEQFFGPGTRLTVL.

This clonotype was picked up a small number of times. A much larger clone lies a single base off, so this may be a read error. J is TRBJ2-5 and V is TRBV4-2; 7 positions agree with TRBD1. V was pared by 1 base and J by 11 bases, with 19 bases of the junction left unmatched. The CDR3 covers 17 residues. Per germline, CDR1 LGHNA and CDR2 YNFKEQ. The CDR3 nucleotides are TGTGCCAGCAGCCAAGCGGAGACAGGGTTAGGCGTGAATGAGCAGTACTTC. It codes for CASSQAETGLGVNEQYF.

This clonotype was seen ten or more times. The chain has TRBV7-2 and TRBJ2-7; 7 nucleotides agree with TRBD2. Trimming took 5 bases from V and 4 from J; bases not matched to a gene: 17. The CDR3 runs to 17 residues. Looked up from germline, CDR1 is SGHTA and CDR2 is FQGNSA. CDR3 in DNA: TGTGCCAGCAGCCCTAAAGTACTAGCGACCTTCCCATACGAGCAGTACTTC. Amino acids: CASSPKVLATFPYEQYF.

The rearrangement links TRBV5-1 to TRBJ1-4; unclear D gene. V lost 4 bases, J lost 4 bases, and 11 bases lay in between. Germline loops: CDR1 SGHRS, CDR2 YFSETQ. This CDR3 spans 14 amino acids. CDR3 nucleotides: TGCGCCAGCAGCCCGGACGGCCTTAATGAAAAACTGTTTTTT. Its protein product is CASSPDGLNEKLFF.

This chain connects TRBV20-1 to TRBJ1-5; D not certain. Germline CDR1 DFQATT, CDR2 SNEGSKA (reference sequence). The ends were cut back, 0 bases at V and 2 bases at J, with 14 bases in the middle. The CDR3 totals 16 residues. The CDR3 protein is CSARDESVTRNQPQHF. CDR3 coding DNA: TGCAGTGCTAGAGATGAGAGTGTAACGCGCAATCAGCCCCAGCATTTT.

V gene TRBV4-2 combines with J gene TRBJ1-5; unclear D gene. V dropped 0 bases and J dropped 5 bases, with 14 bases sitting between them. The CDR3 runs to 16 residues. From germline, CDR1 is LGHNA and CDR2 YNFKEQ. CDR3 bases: TGTGCCAGCAGCCAAGATGTCGTAAGTGACGATCAGCCCCAGCATTTT. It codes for CASSQDVVSDDQPQHF.

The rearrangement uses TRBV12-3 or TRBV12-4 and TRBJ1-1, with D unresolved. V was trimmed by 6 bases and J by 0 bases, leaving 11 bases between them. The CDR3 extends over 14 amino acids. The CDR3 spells CASSHTSMNTEAFF. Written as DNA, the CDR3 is TGTGCCAGCAGCCATACCTCGATGAACACTGAAGCTTTCTTT.

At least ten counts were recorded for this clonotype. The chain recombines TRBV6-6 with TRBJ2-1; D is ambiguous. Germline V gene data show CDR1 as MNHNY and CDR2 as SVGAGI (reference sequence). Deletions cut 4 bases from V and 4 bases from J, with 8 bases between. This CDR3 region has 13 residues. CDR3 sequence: CASSSGVYNEQFF. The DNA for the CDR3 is TGTGCCAGCAGTTCTGGCGTGTACAATGAGCAGTTCTTC.

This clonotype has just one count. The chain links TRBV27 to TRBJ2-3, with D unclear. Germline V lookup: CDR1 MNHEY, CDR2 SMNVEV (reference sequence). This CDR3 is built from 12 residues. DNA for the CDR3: TGTGTGAGCCTGACTAGCACAGATACGCAGTATTTT. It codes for CVSLTSTDTQYF.

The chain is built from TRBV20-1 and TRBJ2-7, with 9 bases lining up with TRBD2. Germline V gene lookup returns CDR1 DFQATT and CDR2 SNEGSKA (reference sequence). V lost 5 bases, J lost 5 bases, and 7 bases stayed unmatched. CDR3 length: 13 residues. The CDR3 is CSADGTSRDEQYF. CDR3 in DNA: TGCAGTGCTGACGGGACTAGCCGAGACGAGCAGTACTTC.

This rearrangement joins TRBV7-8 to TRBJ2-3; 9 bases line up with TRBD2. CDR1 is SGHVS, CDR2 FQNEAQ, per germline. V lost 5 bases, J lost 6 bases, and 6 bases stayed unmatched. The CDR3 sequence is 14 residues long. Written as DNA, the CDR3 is TGTGCCAGCAGCCTCGGGACTAGCCAGGATACGCAGTATTTT. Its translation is CASSLGTSQDTQYF. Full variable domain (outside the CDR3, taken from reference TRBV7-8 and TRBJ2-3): GAGVSQSPRYKVAKRGQDVALRCDPISGHVSLFWYQQALGQGPEFLTYFQNEAQLDKSGLPSDRFFAERPEGSVSTLKIQRTQQEDSAVYLCASSLGTSQDTQYFGPGTRLTVL.

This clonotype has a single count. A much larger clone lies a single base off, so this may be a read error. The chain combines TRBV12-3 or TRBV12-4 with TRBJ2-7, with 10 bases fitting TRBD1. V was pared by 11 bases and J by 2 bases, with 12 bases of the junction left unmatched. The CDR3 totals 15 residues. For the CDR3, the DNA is TGTGCCCGCGGAGCGGGACAGGGGATAACCTACGAGCAGTACTTC. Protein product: CARGAGQGITYEQYF.

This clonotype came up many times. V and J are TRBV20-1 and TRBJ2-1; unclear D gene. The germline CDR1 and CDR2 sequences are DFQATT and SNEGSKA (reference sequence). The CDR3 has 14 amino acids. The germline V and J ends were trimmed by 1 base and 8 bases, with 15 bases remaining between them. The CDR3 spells CSARVPTQGYEQFF. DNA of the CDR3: TGCAGTGCTAGAGTCCCCACCCAAGGGTATGAGCAGTTCTTC.

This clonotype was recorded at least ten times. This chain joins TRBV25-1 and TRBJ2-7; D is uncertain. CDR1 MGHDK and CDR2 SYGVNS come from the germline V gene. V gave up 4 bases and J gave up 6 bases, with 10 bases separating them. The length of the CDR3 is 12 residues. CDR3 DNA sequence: TGTGCCAGCAGTGCCGAACGATTCGAGCAGTACTTC. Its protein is CASSAERFEQYF.